The rows below give T cell receptor beta chains drawn from one sample of a study of blood T cell repertoires in COVID-19. The repertoire was sequenced with immunoSEQ multiplex PCR; TCRdb's copy has only in-frame clones and lacks some. This sample has hundreds of thousands of clones, with roughly 90% found just once. The sample consisted of peripheral blood. The receptors come from a woman aged 25 to 39 with active or convalescent COVID-19. CDR3s include the opening cysteine and the closing phenylalanine or tryptophan. A D gene is named only where the DNA matches it firmly. Clone size is not always given. Where it is, it says once, few, many or a class for expanded clones.

CDR3nt	CDR3aa	j_gene	abundance	v_gene	d_gene
TGCGCCAGCAGCCCAACCGGGACAAAGAACACCGGGGAGCTGTTTTTT	CASSPTGTKNTGELFF	TRBJ2-2	-	TRBV5-1	-
TGTGCCAGTTCTTCGGACCCGGGAACTGAAGCTTTCTTT	CASSSDPGTEAFF	TRBJ1-1	-	TRBV3-1/TRBV3-2	-
TGTGCCAGCAGCCCTGGGACAGATTCCTACGAGCAGTACTTC	CASSPGTDSYEQYF	TRBJ2-7	-	TRBV5-8	TRBD1
TGTGCCACTAGCGGGGGGGCGGACACCGGGGAGCTGTTTTTT	CATSGGADTGELFF	TRBJ2-2	-	TRBV10-3	TRBD2
TGTGCCAGCAGCTTGGTGGGGGCAAGTAATTCACCCCTCCACTTT	CASSLVGASNSPLHF	TRBJ1-6	-	TRBV5-4	-
TGTGCCAGCAGTGATTATGGACTAGCGGCCTATGAGCAGTTCTTC	CASSDYGLAAYEQFF	TRBJ2-1	-	TRBV6-1	TRBD2
TGTGCCAGCAGCTTTGCAGGGGTCCCCTACGAGCAGTACTTC	CASSFAGVPYEQYF	TRBJ2-7	-	TRBV7-2	-
TGTGCCAGCACTCCGGGGGGGTGGGCAGATACGCAGTATTTT	CASTPGGWADTQYF	TRBJ2-3	-	TRBV6-5	TRBD2
TGTGCCAGCAGTGAAACTTTCCAGGACAGGGGTTATAATCAGCCCCAGCATTTT	CASSETFQDRGYNQPQHF	TRBJ1-5	-	TRBV6-1	TRBD1
TGTGCCAAATCATTGGAGACTGAAGCTTTCTTT	CAKSLETEAFF	TRBJ1-1	-	TRBV6-5	-
TGTGCCAGCAGCTTTTTCCCTAGCGGGTATCAAGAGACCCAGTACTTC	CASSFFPSGYQETQYF	TRBJ2-5	-	TRBV7-2	TRBD2
TGTGCCAGCAGTACCGGGACAGGGGTGACAGATACGCAGTATTTT	CASSTGTGVTDTQYF	TRBJ2-3	-	TRBV27	TRBD1
TGTGCCAGTAGTAAAGGTGCGAGACAGGGTTTCTATGGCTACACCTTC	CASSKGARQGFYGYTF	TRBJ1-2	-	TRBV19	TRBD1
TGTGCCAGCAGCTTAGCCAGACAGGGAAATACCTACGAGCAGTACTTC	CASSLARQGNTYEQYF	TRBJ2-7	-	TRBV13	TRBD1
TGTGCCAGCAGTACAATACAGGGGGATAATTCACCCCTCCACTTT	CASSTIQGDNSPLHF	TRBJ1-6	-	TRBV6-5	TRBD1
TGTGCCAGCAGCTTCTTTTTAAGCAATCAGCCCCAGCATTTT	CASSFFLSNQPQHF	TRBJ1-5	-	TRBV5-5	-
TGTGCCAGCCGCGACCTACAGGGGTTACATTCACCCCTCCACTTT	CASRDLQGLHSPLHF	TRBJ1-6	-	TRBV3-1/TRBV3-2	TRBD1
TGTGCCATCAGCGGGACTAGCGGGGCGGCGTACCAAGAGACCCAGTACTTC	CAISGTSGAAYQETQYF	TRBJ2-5	-	TRBV10-3	TRBD2
TGTGCCAGCAGCTACTTGACAGGCCCCAGCGCAGATACGCAGTATTTT	CASSYLTGPSADTQYF	TRBJ2-3	-	TRBV7-9	-
TGCGCCAGCAGCCCCGAGGGTGTAGGACTCTCCTACGAGCAGTACTTC	CASSPEGVGLSYEQYF	TRBJ2-7	-	TRBV5-1	-
TGCGCCAGCAGCTTGGGGCAGGGAGGGACTGAAGCTTTCTTT	CASSLGQGGTEAFF	TRBJ1-1	-	TRBV5-1	-
TGTGCCTGGAGTCCCCTGGGACAGGGGGTTCCTTACAATGAGCAGTTCTTC	CAWSPLGQGVPYNEQFF	TRBJ2-1	-	TRBV30	TRBD1
TGTGCCAGTAGTGATCGAGGACAGGGAACACCCCTCCACTTT	CASSDRGQGTPLHF	TRBJ1-6	-	TRBV19	TRBD1
TGTGCCAGCAGTTATTGGGACAGGGGAGGCGAGCAGTACTTC	CASSYWDRGGEQYF	TRBJ2-7	-	TRBV6-6	TRBD1
TGCGCCAGCAGTTCTAATGCCGCTAGCGGGGGGGGTGTTTACAATGAGCAGTTCTTC	CASSSNAASGGGVYNEQFF	TRBJ2-1	-	TRBV5-1	TRBD2
TGTGCCAGTAGTACCGGGGACAGGGCGCAAGAGACCCAGTACTTC	CASSTGDRAQETQYF	TRBJ2-5	-	TRBV19	TRBD1
TGTGCCAGCAGCTTGATAGCGGGATCATTTAATGAGCAGTTCTTC	CASSLIAGSFNEQFF	TRBJ2-1	-	TRBV11-2	TRBD2
TGTGCCAGCAGCGAAAACAGGGGTGGTGGTGAAAAACTGTTTTTT	CASSENRGGGEKLFF	TRBJ1-4	-	TRBV11-2	TRBD1
TGCGCCAGCAGTGACTTTCTAGCGGGAAGTAATGAGCAGTTCTTC	CASSDFLAGSNEQFF	TRBJ2-1	-	TRBV10-1	TRBD2
TGCGCCAGCAGCCTTCAGAGTACAGGGGCAATAGATACGCAGTATTTT	CASSLQSTGAIDTQYF	TRBJ2-3	-	TRBV4-1	TRBD1
TGTGCCAGCGGCCTTAGCGGGAGTTTGACCGGGGAGCTGTTTTTT	CASGLSGSLTGELFF	TRBJ2-2	-	TRBV6-5	TRBD2
TGCGCCAGCAGCCAAGGACAGGCTTTTTTAGGGACAGGAGCCTACGAGCAGTACTTC	CASSQGQAFLGTGAYEQYF	TRBJ2-7	-	TRBV4-1	TRBD1
TGTGCCAGCACTTTAAACGGGATAGGAAACACCATATATTTT	CASTLNGIGNTIYF	TRBJ1-3	-	TRBV28	-
TGTGCCATCAGGGGGACAGGGGGGCTCTATAATTCACCCCTCCACTTT	CAIRGTGGLYNSPLHF	TRBJ1-6	-	TRBV10-3	TRBD1
TGCGCCAGCAGCCCTGTCCCGGGACAGGGACCAAGCTCCTACGAGCAGTACTTC	CASSPVPGQGPSSYEQYF	TRBJ2-7	-	TRBV5-1	TRBD1
TGCAGTGCCAGTCTGTTAGACACAGATACGCAGTATTTT	CSASLLDTDTQYF	TRBJ2-3	-	TRBV20-1	-
TGTGCCAGCAGCTCCCCCAGGGACAGGGGGCCGAATCAGCCCCAGCATTTT	CASSSPRDRGPNQPQHF	TRBJ1-5	-	TRBV28	TRBD1
TGTGCCACCAGCAGAGAAGGGACTAGCGACAATGAGCAGTTCTTC	CATSREGTSDNEQFF	TRBJ2-1	-	TRBV15	TRBD2
TGTGCCAGCAGCCAAGATGCACAGGGCTATGGCTACACCTTC	CASSQDAQGYGYTF	TRBJ1-2	-	TRBV3-1/TRBV3-2	-
TGCGCCAGCAGCTCGGGACAGGGGGCGTGGGACACTGAAGCTTTCTTT	CASSSGQGAWDTEAFF	TRBJ1-1	-	TRBV5-1	TRBD1
TGTGCCAGCGGGGGGACAGCGAGGGATCAGCCCCAGCATTTT	CASGGTARDQPQHF	TRBJ1-5	-	TRBV2	TRBD1
TGTGCCAGCAGTTCAGGACAGGGGCTTCAAGAGACCCAGTACTTC	CASSSGQGLQETQYF	TRBJ2-5	-	TRBV27	TRBD1
TGCGCCAGCAGCCAAGGGGCAGGGAATAATTCACCCCTCCACTTT	CASSQGAGNNSPLHF	TRBJ1-6	-	TRBV4-1	-
TGTGCCAGCAGCTATCGGACAGAGGGAACTATGTCAGCTTTCTTT	CASSYRTEGTMSAFF	TRBJ1-1	-	TRBV7-9	-
TGTGCCAGCAGGGGACTAGCGAGTAGCACAGATACGCAGTATTTT	CASRGLASSTDTQYF	TRBJ2-3	-	TRBV2	TRBD2
TGTGCCAGCAGTCCAGCGCCTACATACTACGAGCAGTACTTC	CASSPAPTYYEQYF	TRBJ2-7	-	TRBV6-5	-
TGTGCCAGCAGCCCAGCGTCCCGGGACAGGTCTTTCTTT	CASSPASRDRSFF	TRBJ1-1	-	TRBV2	TRBD1
TGTGCCAGCAGCCAACTCGACACTGAAGCTTTCTTT	CASSQLDTEAFF	TRBJ1-1	-	TRBV3-1/TRBV3-2	-
TGTGCCAGCAGCCCCAGACAGGCCCCCGGGGAGCTGTTTTTT	CASSPRQAPGELFF	TRBJ2-2	-	TRBV7-9	-
TGTGCCAGCGGGGGACAGAGCACCTACGAGCAGTACTTC	CASGGQSTYEQYF	TRBJ2-7	few	TRBV27	TRBD1